A single sample is the source of the 9 T cell receptor beta chains below, sequenced in a study of blood T cells in healthy people across ages. A sample-barcoded 5' primer and a J-beta primer mix were used in a second PCR of roughly 7 to 11 cycles. One entry per CDR3 protein, called by TCRdb with MiXCR from the 5' RACE reads. The sample holds some 1.1 million distinct CDR3 sequences, under 40% seen once. Sequencing used blood. These receptors came from a man between 18 and 35 years old in good health.

CDR3 in amino acids: CASRPGLAGATGELFF. For the CDR3, the DNA is TGTGCCAGCAGACCCGGACTAGCGGGGGCAACCGGGGAGCTGTTTTTT. The rearrangement uses TRBV2 and TRBJ2-2; 13 bases are a match to TRBD2. CDR1 is SNHLY and CDR2 is FYNNEI in the germline V gene. Trimming cost V 6 bases and J 5 bases; bases outside gene matches: 6. The CDR3 runs 16 residues.

This clonotype showed up just a few times. The chain carries TRBV3-1 and TRBJ2-3, with 7 nucleotides matching TRBD2. Germline V CDR1 and CDR2: LGHDT, YNNKEL (reference sequence). The length of the CDR3 is 17 residues. Trimming at V came to 0 bases and at J to 2 bases, leaving 8 bases not matched to a gene. The CDR3 loop is CASSQDIASGFTDTQYF. Here the CDR3 DNA reads TGTGCCAGCAGCCAAGATATCGCTAGCGGTTTCACAGATACGCAGTATTTT.

This clonotype was seen only a few times. This chain links TRBV3-1 with TRBJ1-2; the D is unclear. The CDR3 has 15 amino acids. Germline CDR1 is LGHDT and CDR2 is YNNKEL (reference sequence). V was shortened by 7 bases and J by 2 bases, with 17 bases between the two germline ends. CDR3 DNA: TGTGCCAGCACCTCTTCCACGGCCGGGAACTATGGCTACACCTTC. Its protein product is CASTSSTAGNYGYTF.

This clonotype was recorded a few times. The rearrangement joins TRBV7-2 to TRBJ2-4; either TRBD1 or TRBD2 may fit D (6 bases each). TRBJ2-7 matches the DNA end more closely, so the J call is doubtful. The CDR3 sequence is 16 residues long. Germline CDR1 reads SGHTA; CDR2 reads FQGNSA. The CDR3 sequence is CASSLPLGGITYEQYF. Here the CDR3 DNA reads TGTGCCAGCAGCTTACCATTAGGGGGGATTACCTACGAGCAGTACTTC.

As regards this clonotype: At one end, the junction sequence differs from germline, possibly due to a read error. The chain couples TRBV6-1 to TRBJ2-1, with TRBD2 identical over 12 bases. The CDR3 is 19 amino acids. Germline V gives CDR1 MNHNS, CDR2 SASEGT. CDR3 nucleotide sequence: TGTGCCAGTAGTGAATTGACTAGCGGGGGCCACAGCTCCTACAATGAGCAGTTCTTC. This gives the protein CASSELTSGGHSSYNEQFF.

The chain has TRBV7-3 and TRBJ2-1, with D perhaps assigned TRBD1 or TRBD2 (5 bases each). The V gene lost 6 bases and the J gene lost 5 bases, with 11 bases spanning the gap. CDR3 length equals 13 residues. Germline CDR1 SGHTA, CDR2 FQGTGA. CDR3: CASRGTSHNEQFF. The CDR3 DNA sequence: TGTGCCAGCAGGGGGACGTCGCACAATGAGCAGTTCTTC.

V usage is TRBV12-3 or TRBV12-4 and J usage is TRBJ1-1, with unresolved D. The CDR3 extends over 13 amino acids. The ends were cut back, 3 bases at V and 7 bases at J, with 12 bases in the middle. CDR3 DNA: TGTGCCAGCAGTTTGGATCCCATTTATGAAGCTTTCTTT. Translating gives CASSLDPIYEAFF.

The rearrangement links TRBV6-2 or TRBV6-3 to TRBJ2-3, with D possibly TRBD2 on 7 matching bases. The length of the CDR3 is 16 residues. CDR1 is MNHEY and CDR2 is SVGEGT in the germline V gene. V was clipped by 3 bases and J by 2 bases, with 15 bases between them. The CDR3, as DNA: TGTGCCAGCAGTTATCTGGAGGGGGGGGTCACAGATACGCAGTATTTT. This codes for CASSYLEGGVTDTQYF.

The chain combines TRBV3-1 with TRBJ2-5, with D possibly matching TRBD2 (6 bases). This CDR3 has 14 amino acids. V dropped 4 bases and J dropped 11 bases, with 20 bases sitting between them. Germline assignment: CDR1 LGHDT and CDR2 YNNKEL (reference sequence). This chain's CDR3 is CASSLGGRPNEQYF. The CDR3 DNA sequence: TGTGCCAGCAGCCTCGGGGGTCGGCCCAATGAGCAGTACTTC.